Detailed here is one T cell receptor (beta chain). The CDR3 runs to 13 residues. Germline CDR1 reads SQVTM; CDR2 reads ANQGSEA. The germline V and J ends were trimmed by 6 bases and 7 bases, with 19 bases remaining between them. This sample stems from a study of cytomegalovirus exposure and HLA in healthy donors. Primers for the PCR totalled 60 Vbeta and 13 Jbeta. The method was immunoSEQ multiplex PCR; TCRdb's version includes in-frame clones alone and lacks a portion of them. The sample lists 85,000 to 100,000 clones; around 73% were seen once. The clonotype was recovered from a woman aged 60-75 years in good health and CMV-seronegative. The sample was PBMCs. The V call is TRBV29-1, the J call TRBJ2-7, with D perhaps TRBD1 (6 bases). The CDR3 DNA reads as TGCAGCGTCAGGCCGACAGGTTTGGGGGAGCAGTACTTC. The encoded protein is CSVRPTGLGEQYF.